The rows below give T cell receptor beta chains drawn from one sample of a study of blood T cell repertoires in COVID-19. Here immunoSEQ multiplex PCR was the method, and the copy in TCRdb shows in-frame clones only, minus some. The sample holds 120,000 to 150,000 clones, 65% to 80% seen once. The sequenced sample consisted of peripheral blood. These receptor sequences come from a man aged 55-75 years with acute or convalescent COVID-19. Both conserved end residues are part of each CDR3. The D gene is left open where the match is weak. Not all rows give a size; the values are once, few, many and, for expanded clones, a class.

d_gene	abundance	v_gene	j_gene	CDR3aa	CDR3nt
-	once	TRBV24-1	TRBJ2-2	CATSAGTLAGELFF	TGTGCCACCAGTGCCGGGACTCTCGCCGGGGAGCTGTTTTTT
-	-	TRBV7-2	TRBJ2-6	CASSLVAGRTSGANVLTF	TGTGCCAGCAGCTTAGTTGCGGGACGGACCTCTGGGGCCAACGTCCTGACTTTC
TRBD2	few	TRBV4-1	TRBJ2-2	CASSRGLAGENTGELFF	TGCGCCAGCAGCCGTGGACTAGCGGGAGAGAACACCGGGGAGCTGTTTTTT
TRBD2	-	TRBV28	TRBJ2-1	CASTLLAGAYNEQFF	TGTGCCAGCACCTTACTAGCGGGAGCCTACAATGAGCAGTTCTTC
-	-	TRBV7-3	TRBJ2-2	CASSGQGRTGELFF	TGTGCCAGCAGCGGGCAGGGGCGCACCGGGGAGCTGTTTTTT
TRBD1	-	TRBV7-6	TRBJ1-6	CASSLEVKGGTVNSPLHF	TGTGCCAGCAGCTTAGAGGTGAAAGGGGGGACAGTCAATTCACCCCTCCACTTT
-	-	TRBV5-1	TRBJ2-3	CASSFSSSSTDTQYF	TGCGCCAGCAGCTTTTCTAGCAGTAGCACAGATACGCAGTATTTT
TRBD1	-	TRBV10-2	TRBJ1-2	CASSLGQSPEYYGYTF	TGCGCCAGCAGCCTGGGACAGTCTCCGGAGTACTATGGCTACACCTTC
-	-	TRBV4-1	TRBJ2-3	CASSQSGYTDTQYF	TGCGCCAGCAGCCAGAGCGGCTACACAGATACGCAGTATTTT
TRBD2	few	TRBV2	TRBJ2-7	CASTSQGGGLAGAYEQYF	TGTGCCAGCACCTCTCAAGGGGGGGGACTAGCGGGAGCCTACGAGCAGTACTTC
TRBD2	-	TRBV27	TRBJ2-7	CASSLGLAVTYEQYF	TGTGCCAGCAGTCTAGGACTAGCGGTTACCTACGAGCAGTACTTC
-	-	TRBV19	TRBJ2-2	CASSGTLTGELFF	TGTGCCAGTAGTGGGACACTCACCGGGGAGCTGTTTTTT
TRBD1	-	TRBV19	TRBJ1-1	CASSIPTGGLFLNTEAFF	TGTGCCAGTAGTATACCAACAGGGGGCCTCTTTCTGAACACTGAAGCTTTCTTT